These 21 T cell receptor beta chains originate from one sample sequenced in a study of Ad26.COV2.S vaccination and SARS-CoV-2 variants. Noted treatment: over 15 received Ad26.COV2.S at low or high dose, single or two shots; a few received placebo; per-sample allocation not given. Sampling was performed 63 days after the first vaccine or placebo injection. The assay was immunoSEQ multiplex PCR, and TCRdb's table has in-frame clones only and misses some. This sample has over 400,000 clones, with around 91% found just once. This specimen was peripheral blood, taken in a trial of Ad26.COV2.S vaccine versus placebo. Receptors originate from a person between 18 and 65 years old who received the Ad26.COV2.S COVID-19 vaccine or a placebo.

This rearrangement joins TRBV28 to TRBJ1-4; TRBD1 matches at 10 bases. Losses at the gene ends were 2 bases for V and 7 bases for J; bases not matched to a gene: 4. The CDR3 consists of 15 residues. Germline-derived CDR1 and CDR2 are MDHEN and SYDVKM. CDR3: CASSLPGTGAEKLFF. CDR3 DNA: TGTGCCAGCAGTTTACCCGGGACAGGGGCTGAAAAACTGTTTTTT.

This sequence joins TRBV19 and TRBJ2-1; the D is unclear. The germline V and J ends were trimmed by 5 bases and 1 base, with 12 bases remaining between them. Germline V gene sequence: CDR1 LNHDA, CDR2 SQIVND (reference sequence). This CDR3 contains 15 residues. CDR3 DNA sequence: TGTGCCAGTAGTCCCCGGTTAGCTTCCTACAATGAGCAGTTCTTC. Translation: CASSPRLASYNEQFF.

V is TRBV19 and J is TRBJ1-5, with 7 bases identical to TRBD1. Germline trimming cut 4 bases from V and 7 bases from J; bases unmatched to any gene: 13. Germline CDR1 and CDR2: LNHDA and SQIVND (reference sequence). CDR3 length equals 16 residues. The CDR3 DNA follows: TGTGCCAGTAGTACTCGTACAGGGGTGGGAGGACAGCCCCAGCATTTT. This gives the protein CASSTRTGVGGQPQHF. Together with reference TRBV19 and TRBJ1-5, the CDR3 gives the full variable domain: DGGITQSPKYLFRKEGQNVTLSCEQNLNHDAMYWYRQDPGQGLRLIYYSQIVNDFQKGDIAEGYSVSREKKESFPLTVTSAQKNPTAFYLCASSTRTGVGGQPQHFGDGTRLSIL.

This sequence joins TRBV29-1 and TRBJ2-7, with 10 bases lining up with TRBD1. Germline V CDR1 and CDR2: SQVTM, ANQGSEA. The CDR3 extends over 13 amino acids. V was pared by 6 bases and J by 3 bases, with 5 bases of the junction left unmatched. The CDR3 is CSVGTGAGYEQYF. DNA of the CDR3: TGCAGCGTGGGGACAGGGGCGGGCTACGAGCAGTACTTC.

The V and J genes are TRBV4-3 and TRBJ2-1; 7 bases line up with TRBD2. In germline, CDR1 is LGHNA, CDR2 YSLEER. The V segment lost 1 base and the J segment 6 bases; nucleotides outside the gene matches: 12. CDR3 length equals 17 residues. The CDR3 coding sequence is TGCGCCAGCAGCCAAGCCTATCTAGCGGAAAGACTCAATGAGCAGTTCTTC. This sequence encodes CASSQAYLAERLNEQFF.

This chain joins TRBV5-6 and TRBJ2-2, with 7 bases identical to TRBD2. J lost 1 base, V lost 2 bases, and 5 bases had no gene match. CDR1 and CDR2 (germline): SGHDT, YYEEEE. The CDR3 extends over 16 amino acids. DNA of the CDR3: TGTGCCAGCAGCTTCACCGGGACTATGAACACCGGGGAGCTGTTTTTT. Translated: CASSFTGTMNTGELFF.

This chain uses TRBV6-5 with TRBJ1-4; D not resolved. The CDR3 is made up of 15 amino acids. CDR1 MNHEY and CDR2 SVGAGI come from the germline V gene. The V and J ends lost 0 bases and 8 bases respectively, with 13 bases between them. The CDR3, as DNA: TGTGCCAGCAGTTACTCGCCGTCGGGGAGAGAAAAACTGTTTTTT. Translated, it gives CASSYSPSGREKLFF.

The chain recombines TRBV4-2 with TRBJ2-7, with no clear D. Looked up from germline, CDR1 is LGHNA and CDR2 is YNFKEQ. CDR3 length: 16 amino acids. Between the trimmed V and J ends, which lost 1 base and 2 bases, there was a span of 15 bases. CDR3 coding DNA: TGTGCCAGCAGCCAAGTCCTGGGCGGCCCTCCCTACGAGCAGTACTTC. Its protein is CASSQVLGGPPYEQYF.

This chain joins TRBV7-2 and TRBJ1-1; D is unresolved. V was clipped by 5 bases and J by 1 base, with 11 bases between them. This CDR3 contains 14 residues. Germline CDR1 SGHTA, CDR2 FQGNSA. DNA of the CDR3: TGTGCCAGCAGCAGAGAACAGAGGAACACTGAAGCTTTCTTT. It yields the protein CASSREQRNTEAFF.

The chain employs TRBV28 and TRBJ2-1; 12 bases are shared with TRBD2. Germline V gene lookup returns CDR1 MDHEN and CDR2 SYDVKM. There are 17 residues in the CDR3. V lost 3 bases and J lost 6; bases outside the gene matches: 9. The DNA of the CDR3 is TGTGCCAGCAGTTTTCCTAGCGGGAGGGCCAGAATCAATGAGCAGTTCTTC. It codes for CASSFPSGRARINEQFF. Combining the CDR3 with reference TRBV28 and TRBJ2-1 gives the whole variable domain DVKVTQSSRYLVKRTGEKVFLECVQDMDHENMFWYRQDPGLGLRLIYFSYDVKMKEKGDIPEGYSVSREKKERFSLILESASTNQTSMYLCASSFPSGRARINEQFFGPGTRLTVL.

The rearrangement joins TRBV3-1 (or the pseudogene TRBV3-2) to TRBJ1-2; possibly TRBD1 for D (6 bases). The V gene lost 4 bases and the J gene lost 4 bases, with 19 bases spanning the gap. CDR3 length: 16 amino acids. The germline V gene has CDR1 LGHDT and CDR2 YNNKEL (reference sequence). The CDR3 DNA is TGTGCCAGCAGCCCCAGGGGACCCAGGACAGCCTATGGCTACACCTTC. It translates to CASSPRGPRTAYGYTF.

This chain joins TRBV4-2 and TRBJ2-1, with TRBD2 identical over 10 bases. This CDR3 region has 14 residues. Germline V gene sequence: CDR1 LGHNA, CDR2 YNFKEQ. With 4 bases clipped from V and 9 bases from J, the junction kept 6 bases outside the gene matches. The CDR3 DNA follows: TGTGCCAGCAGCCGGGGACTAGCGAGTGGTGAGCAGTTCTTC. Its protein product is CASSRGLASGEQFF.

The chain's CDR3 is CASRYDSWETQYF. The CDR3 nucleotides are TGTGCCAGCAGATATGACAGTTGGGAGACCCAGTACTTC. The V call is TRBV11-1, the J call TRBJ2-5; D might be TRBD1 (5 bases). Germline-derived CDR1 and CDR2 are SGHAT and FQDESV (reference sequence). V was trimmed by 6 bases and J by 5 bases, leaving 13 bases between them. The CDR3 has 13 amino acids.

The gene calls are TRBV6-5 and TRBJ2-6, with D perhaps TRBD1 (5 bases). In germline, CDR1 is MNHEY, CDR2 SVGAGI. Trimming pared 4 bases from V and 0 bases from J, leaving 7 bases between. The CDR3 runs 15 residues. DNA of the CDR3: TGTGCCAGCAGTTTTGACAGCTCTGGGGCCAACGTCCTGACTTTC. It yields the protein CASSFDSSGANVLTF.

The CDR3 DNA sequence: TGTGCCAGCAGGGGGTCAGGGGTTGCAACTAATGAAAAACTGTTTTTT. Protein sequence: CASRGSGVATNEKLFF. The chain has TRBV27 and TRBJ1-4; D possibly corresponds to TRBD1 (6 bases). The CDR3 loop spans 16 amino acids. Germline V gene data show CDR1 as MNHEY and CDR2 as SMNVEV (reference sequence). Trimming removed 6 bases at V and 0 bases at J, with 14 bases between.

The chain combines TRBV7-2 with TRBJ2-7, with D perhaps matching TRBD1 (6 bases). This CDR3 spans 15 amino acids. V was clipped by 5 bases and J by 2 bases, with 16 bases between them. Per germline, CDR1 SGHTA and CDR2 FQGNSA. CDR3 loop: CASSHTTTGTYEQYF. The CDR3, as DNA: TGTGCCAGCAGCCATACCACGACAGGTACCTACGAGCAGTACTTC.

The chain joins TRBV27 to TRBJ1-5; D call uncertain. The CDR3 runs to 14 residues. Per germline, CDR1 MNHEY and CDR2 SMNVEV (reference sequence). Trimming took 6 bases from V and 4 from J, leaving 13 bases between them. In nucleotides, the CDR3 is TGTGCCAGCAGCGCCGGCATGGGGAATCAGCCCCAGCATTTT. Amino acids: CASSAGMGNQPQHF.

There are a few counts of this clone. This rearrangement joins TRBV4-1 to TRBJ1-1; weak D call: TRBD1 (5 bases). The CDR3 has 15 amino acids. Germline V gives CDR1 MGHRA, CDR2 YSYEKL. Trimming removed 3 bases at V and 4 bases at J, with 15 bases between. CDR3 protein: CASSHPGRGPTEAFF. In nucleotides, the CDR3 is TGCGCCAGCAGCCACCCCGGGCGGGGACCCACTGAAGCTTTCTTT.

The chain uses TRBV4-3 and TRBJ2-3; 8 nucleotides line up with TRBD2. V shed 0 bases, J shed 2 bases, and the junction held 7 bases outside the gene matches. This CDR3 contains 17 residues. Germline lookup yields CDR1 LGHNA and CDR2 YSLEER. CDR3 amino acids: CASSQDLAGGPTDTQYF. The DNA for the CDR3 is TGCGCCAGCAGCCAAGATCTTGCGGGAGGACCCACAGATACGCAGTATTTT.

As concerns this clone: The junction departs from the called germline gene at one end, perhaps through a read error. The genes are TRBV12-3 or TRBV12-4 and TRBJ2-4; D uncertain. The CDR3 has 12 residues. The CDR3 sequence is CASSVAKNIQYF. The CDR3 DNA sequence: TGTGCCAGCAGTGTAGCCAAAAACATTCAGTACTTC.

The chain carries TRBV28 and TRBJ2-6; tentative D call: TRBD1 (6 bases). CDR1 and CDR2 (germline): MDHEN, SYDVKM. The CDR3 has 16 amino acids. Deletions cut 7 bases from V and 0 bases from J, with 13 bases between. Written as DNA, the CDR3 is TGTGCCAGCACCTCGGGACACATCTCTGGGGCCAACGTCCTGACTTTC. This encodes CASTSGHISGANVLTF.